The 17 T cell receptor beta chains in this list originate from one sample, sequenced in a study of cytomegalovirus exposure and HLA in healthy donors. It was with 60 Vbeta and 13 Jbeta primers that the PCR ran. Assay: immunoSEQ multiplex PCR; the TCRdb copy retains only in-frame clones and omits some. The table has about 140,000 clones, about 78% seen once. The specimen sequenced was PBMCs. Every receptor here comes from a man aged 18 to 30 in good health and CMV-seronegative.

As concerns this clone: Other DNA sequences from this sample encode an identical CDR3 as well. The genes are TRBV30 and TRBJ1-5, with 7 positions matching TRBD1. V shed 0 bases and J 4 bases; nucleotides not matched to a gene: 0. Germline V gene sequence: CDR1 GTSNPN, CDR2 SVGIG (reference sequence). The CDR3 spans 13 residues. The CDR3: CAWSVQGNQPQHF. For the CDR3, the DNA is TGTGCCTGGAGTGTACAGGGGAATCAGCCCCAGCATTTT.

The chain links TRBV27 to TRBJ1-5; D uncertain. V was clipped by 8 bases and J by 3 bases, with 8 bases between them. Germline V lookup: CDR1 MNHEY, CDR2 SMNVEV (reference sequence). This CDR3 spans 12 amino acids. The CDR3 loop is CASGQNNQPQHF. CDR3 coding DNA: TGTGCCAGCGGGCAAAACAATCAGCCCCAGCATTTT.

The chain uses TRBV7-6 and TRBJ2-2, with 9 bases aligning to TRBD1. Germline V gene lookup returns CDR1 SGHVS and CDR2 FNYEAQ. J gave up 2 bases and V 8 bases, and 9 bases lay outside the gene matches. This CDR3 has 16 amino acids. The chain's CDR3 is CASSATGGFNTGELFF. The CDR3 bases are TGTGCCAGCTCAGCGACAGGGGGTTTTAACACCGGGGAGCTGTTTTTT.

This chain connects TRBV7-2 to TRBJ2-7; 8 bases agree with TRBD2. The CDR3 length is 15 residues. Germline V gene lookup returns CDR1 SGHTA and CDR2 FQGNSA. The junction had 9 bases not matched to a gene; V was cut back by 6 bases and J by 2 bases. CDR3 nucleotides: TGTGCCAGCAGTTCTTTAGCGGGAAAGGCCTACGAGCAGTACTTC. Amino acids: CASSSLAGKAYEQYF. The complete variable domain, with remaining parts taken from reference TRBV7-2 and TRBJ2-7, reads GAGVSQSPSNKVTEKGKDVELRCDPISGHTALYWYRQSLGQGLEFLIYFQGNSAPDKSGLPSDRFSAERTGGSVSTLTIQRTQQEDSAVYLCASSSLAGKAYEQYFGPGTRLTVT.

The rearrangement uses TRBV28 and TRBJ1-1, with D maybe TRBD1 (6 bases). The germline CDR1 and CDR2 sequences are MDHEN and SYDVKM. This CDR3 comprises 15 residues. V was cut by 4 bases and J by 1 base, with 13 bases left in between. CDR3 sequence reads: CASSSGGGRNTEAFF. In DNA form, the CDR3 reads TGTGCCAGCAGTTCGGGGGGGGGCCGGAACACTGAAGCTTTCTTT.

This clone was counted only a few times. The V gene is TRBV29-1, the J gene TRBJ1-2; D ambiguous. The CDR3 has 12 residues. From germline, CDR1 is SQVTM and CDR2 ANQGSEA. Trimming pared 4 bases from V and 7 bases from J, leaving 13 bases between. The CDR3, as DNA: TGCAGCGTTGTAGGCGGCCGGGGTGGCTACACCTTC. It codes for CSVVGGRGGYTF. The complete variable domain, with remaining parts taken from reference TRBV29-1 and TRBJ1-2, reads SAVISQKPSRDICQRGTSLTIQCQVDSQVTMMFWYRQQPGQSLTLIATANQGSEATYESGFVIDKFPISRPNLTFSTLTVSNMSPEDSSIYLCSVVGGRGGYTFGSGTRLTVV.

The gene calls are TRBV29-1 and TRBJ1-4, with TRBD1 as a possible D gene (5 bases). CDR1 is SQVTM, CDR2 ANQGSEA, per germline. V lost 0 bases and J lost 3, with 11 bases in between. This CDR3 has 15 amino acids. The DNA of the CDR3 is TGCAGCGTTGAAGAAAGGGCAGGGCCTAATGAAAAACTGTTTTTT. This translates into CSVEERAGPNEKLFF.

The rearrangement uses TRBV27 and TRBJ2-1; D uncertain. The germline V and J ends were trimmed by 5 bases and 4 bases, with 3 bases remaining between them. The CDR3 has 11 amino acids. In germline, CDR1 is MNHEY, CDR2 SMNVEV (reference sequence). DNA of the CDR3: TGTGCCAGCAGTGAGTACAATGAGCAGTTCTTC. Its translation is CASSEYNEQFF.

The chain is built from TRBV7-2 and TRBJ2-5; 14 bases line up with TRBD2. The CDR3 extends over 19 amino acids. CDR1 and CDR2 from the germline V gene are SGHTA and FQGNSA. V dropped 5 bases and J dropped 1; count of bases not matched to a gene: 12. CDR3 region: CASSTPGTSGGHIQETQYF. The CDR3 DNA reads as TGTGCCAGCAGCACCCCTGGGACTAGCGGGGGCCACATCCAAGAGACCCAGTACTTC.

This clone was picked up a small number of times. Other DNA sequences in the same sample also yield this CDR3. This chain links TRBV6-1 with TRBJ2-2; no firm D call. V lost 2 bases and J 4 bases, leaving 8 bases between the germline ends. The CDR3 is 14 amino acids. Per germline, CDR1 MNHNS and CDR2 SASEGT. CDR3 sequence reads: CASSEKAVTGELFF. In DNA, the CDR3 is TGTGCCAGCAGTGAAAAAGCTGTCACCGGGGAGCTGTTTTTT.

J is TRBJ2-2 and V is TRBV29-1; 9 nucleotides align to TRBD2. This CDR3 comprises 15 residues. V lost 4 bases and J lost 6; bases outside the gene matches: 9. Germline lookup yields CDR1 SQVTM and CDR2 ANQGSEA. As DNA, the CDR3 is TGCAGCGTTGGAGAGGGACTAGCTTATCCCGGGGAGCTGTTTTTT. Protein product: CSVGEGLAYPGELFF.

This clone was seen at least ten times. In the same sample, other DNA sequences code for this CDR3. This chain connects TRBV7-9 to TRBJ1-5; D gene unclear. Germline V lookup: CDR1 SEHNR, CDR2 FQNEAQ (reference sequence). The CDR3 has 15 residues. V lost 1 base and J 0 bases, leaving 7 bases between the germline ends. The CDR3 spells CASSLGGYSNQPQHF. The CDR3, as DNA: TGTGCCAGCAGCTTAGGCGGATATAGCAATCAGCCCCAGCATTTT.

The chain joins TRBV5-4 to TRBJ2-5; 7 nucleotides align to TRBD1. TRBJ2-7 explains the end of the DNA better; the J call may be wrong. The CDR3 runs to 13 residues. Per germline, CDR1 SGHNT and CDR2 YYREEE (reference sequence). The CDR3 reads CASSPRDSSEQYF. The CDR3 DNA is TGTGCCAGCAGCCCCCGGGACAGTTCCGAGCAGTACTTC.

V is TRBV28 and J is TRBJ1-5; maybe TRBD1 (6 bases). Germline-derived CDR1 and CDR2 are MDHEN and SYDVKM. This CDR3 has 12 residues. V was trimmed by 7 bases and J by 6 bases, leaving 10 bases between them. DNA for the CDR3: TGTGCCAGCACTAGGGGGATTCAGCCCCAGCATTTT. Amino acid sequence: CASTRGIQPQHF.

The chain has TRBV5-1 and TRBJ1-5, with D possibly being TRBD1 (5 bases). The CDR3 has 15 residues. CDR1 SGHRS and CDR2 YFSETQ come from the germline V gene. The ends were cut back, 1 base at V and 7 bases at J, with 15 bases in the middle. CDR3 nucleotides: TGCGCCAGCAGCTTGCGGGCGGGGGTGAACCAGCCCCAGCATTTT. Its protein is CASSLRAGVNQPQHF. The entire variable domain, with the rest obtained from reference TRBV5-1 and TRBJ1-5, is as follows: KAGVTQTPRYLIKTRGQQVTLSCSPISGHRSVSWYQQTPGQGLQFLFEYFSETQRNKGNFPGRFSGRQFSNSRSEMNVSTLELGDSALYLCASSLRAGVNQPQHFGDGTRLSIL.

This chain joins TRBV7-9 and TRBJ2-7; tentatively, D is TRBD2 (6 bases). The CDR3 is 13 amino acids. V gave up 3 bases and J gave up 6 bases, with 12 bases separating them. CDR1 and CDR2 (germline): SEHNR, FQNEAQ (reference sequence). The CDR3 protein is CASSFGGGLEQYF. The CDR3 DNA follows: TGTGCCAGCAGCTTTGGGGGAGGACTCGAGCAGTACTTC.

The chain is built from TRBV5-1 and TRBJ2-7, with 8 bases aligning to TRBD1. This CDR3 has 15 residues. The junction had 11 bases not matched to a gene; V was cut back by 3 bases and J by 6 bases. Germline CDR1 SGHRS, CDR2 YFSETQ. DNA of the CDR3: TGCGCCAGCAGCTCGACGCGGGACAGGTCTACCGAGCAGTACTTC. Protein sequence: CASSSTRDRSTEQYF.